These 8 T cell receptor beta chains were all obtained from the same sample, sequenced in a study of control samples from healthy donors and cancer patients. Repertoires were generated with immunoSEQ multiplex PCR, while TCRdb's copy carries only in-frame clones and drops some. The data show about 130,000 clones, 87% seen once. The sample consisted of blood. The receptors derive from a man between 18 and 35 years old in good health.

V and J are TRBV6-5 and TRBJ2-2; 8 nucleotides align to TRBD2. Germline-derived CDR1 and CDR2 are MNHEY and SVGAGI. J gave up 1 base and V 4 bases, and 5 bases lay outside the gene matches. This CDR3 has 16 residues. CDR3 loop: CASSSPGGMNTGELFF. The CDR3 DNA reads TGTGCCAGCAGTTCCCCGGGAGGGATGAACACCGGGGAGCTGTTTTTT.

DNA of the CDR3: TGTGCCAGCAGCCAAGCGCAGCAGGGAGCTTTCTTT. Translated, it gives CASSQAQQGAFF. This chain links TRBV14 with TRBJ1-1; D perhaps matches TRBD1 (5 bases). Deletions cut 1 base from V and 10 bases from J, with 10 bases between. The germline gives CDR1 SGHDN, CDR2 FVKESK. The CDR3 has 12 amino acids.

This chain connects TRBV19 to TRBJ1-2; a weak D match, TRBD1 (5 bases). The germline gives CDR1 LNHDA, CDR2 SQIVND (reference sequence). Trimming removed 7 bases at V and 4 bases at J, with 10 bases between. The CDR3 covers 12 residues. DNA for the CDR3: TGTGCCAGTACCCCGGGGACCTATGGCTACACCTTC. This gives the protein CASTPGTYGYTF.

The rearrangement links TRBV4-1 to TRBJ1-3; no definite D call. CDR1 and CDR2 from the germline V gene are MGHRA and YSYEKL. The CDR3 sequence is 12 residues long. Trimming stripped 0 bases from V and 4 bases from J, with 1 base between. CDR3 loop: CASSQEGNTIYF. CDR3 DNA sequence: TGCGCCAGCAGCCAAGAGGGAAACACCATATATTTT.

The chain combines TRBV15 with TRBJ2-3, with TRBD2 as a possible D gene (5 bases). The CDR3 spans 12 residues. V was pared by 3 bases and J by 10 bases, with 11 bases between. CDR1 is LNHNV, CDR2 YYDKDF, per germline (reference sequence). The CDR3 sequence is CATSRDFYAQYF. Written as DNA, the CDR3 is TGTGCCACCAGCAGGGACTTCTACGCGCAGTATTTT.

V usage is TRBV5-1 and J usage is TRBJ2-7, with 7 positions matching TRBD2. The CDR3 is 11 residues long. The trim removed 5 bases at V and 5 bases at J, leaving 1 base unmatched. CDR1 and CDR2 from the germline V gene are SGHRS and YFSETQ. In DNA form, the CDR3 reads TGCGCCAGCAGGGGGGGGAACGAGCAGTACTTC. The encoded protein is CASRGGNEQYF.

This chain uses TRBV7-8 with TRBJ1-5, with D unresolved. The germline gives CDR1 SGHVS, CDR2 FQNEAQ. The CDR3 runs to 13 residues. V lost 5 bases and J 2 bases, leaving 7 bases between the germline ends. This CDR3 reads CASSPGGNQPQHF. CDR3 nucleotides: TGTGCCAGCAGCCCCGGGGGCAATCAGCCCCAGCATTTT.

The V call is TRBV5-1, the J call TRBJ2-3; 11 bases are shared with TRBD2. This CDR3 contains 18 residues. Trimming cost V 4 bases and J 5 bases; bases outside gene matches: 15. CDR1 is SGHRS and CDR2 is YFSETQ in the germline V gene. For the CDR3, the DNA is TGCGCCAGCAGCAAAATGACTAGCGGGACCGGGCCAGGAGATACGCAGTATTTT. Its protein is CASSKMTSGTGPGDTQYF.